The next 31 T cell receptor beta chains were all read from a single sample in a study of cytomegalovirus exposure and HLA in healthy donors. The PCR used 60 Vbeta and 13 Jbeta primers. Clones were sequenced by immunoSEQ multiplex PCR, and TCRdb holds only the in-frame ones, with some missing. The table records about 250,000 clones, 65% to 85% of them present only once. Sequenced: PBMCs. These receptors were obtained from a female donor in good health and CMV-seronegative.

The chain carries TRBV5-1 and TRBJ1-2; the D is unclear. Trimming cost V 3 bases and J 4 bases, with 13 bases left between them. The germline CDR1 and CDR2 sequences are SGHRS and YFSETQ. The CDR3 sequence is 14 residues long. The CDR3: CASSSAGGSYGYTF. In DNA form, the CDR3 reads TGCGCCAGCAGCTCCGCTGGAGGGTCCTATGGCTACACCTTC.

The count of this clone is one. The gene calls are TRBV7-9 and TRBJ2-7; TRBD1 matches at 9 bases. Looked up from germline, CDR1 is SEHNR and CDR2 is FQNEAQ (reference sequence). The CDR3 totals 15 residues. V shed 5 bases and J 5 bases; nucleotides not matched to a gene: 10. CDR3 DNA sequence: TGTGCCAGCAGCCACCTTCTACAGGGGGCGAACGAGCAGTACTTC. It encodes CASSHLLQGANEQYF. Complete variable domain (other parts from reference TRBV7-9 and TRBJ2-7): DTGVSQNPRHKITKRGQNVTFRCDPISEHNRLYWYRQTLGQGPEFLTYFQNEAQLEKSRLLSDRFSAERPKGSFSTLEIQRTEQGDSAMYLCASSHLLQGANEQYFGPGTRLTVT.

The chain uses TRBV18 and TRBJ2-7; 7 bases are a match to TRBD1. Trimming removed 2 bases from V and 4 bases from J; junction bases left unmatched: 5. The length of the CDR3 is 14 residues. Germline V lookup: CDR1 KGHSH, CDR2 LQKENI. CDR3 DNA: TGTGCCAGCTCACCAGCGGCAGGGGGTTACGAGCAGTACTTC. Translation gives CASSPAAGGYEQYF.

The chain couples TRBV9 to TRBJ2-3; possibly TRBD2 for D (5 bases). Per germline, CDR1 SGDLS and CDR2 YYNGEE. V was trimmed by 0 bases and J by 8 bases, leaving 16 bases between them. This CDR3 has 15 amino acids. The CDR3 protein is CASSVGTAGVGTQYF. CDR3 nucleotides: TGTGCCAGCAGCGTAGGTACGGCGGGCGTGGGTACGCAGTATTTT.

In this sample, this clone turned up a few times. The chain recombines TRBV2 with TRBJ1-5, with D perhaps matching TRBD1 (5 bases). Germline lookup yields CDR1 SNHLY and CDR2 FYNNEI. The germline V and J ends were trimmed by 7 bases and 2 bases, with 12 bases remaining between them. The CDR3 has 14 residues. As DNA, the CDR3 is TGTGCCAGCACCAGGGCAGGGCGCAATCAGCCCCAGCATTTT. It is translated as CASTRAGRNQPQHF.

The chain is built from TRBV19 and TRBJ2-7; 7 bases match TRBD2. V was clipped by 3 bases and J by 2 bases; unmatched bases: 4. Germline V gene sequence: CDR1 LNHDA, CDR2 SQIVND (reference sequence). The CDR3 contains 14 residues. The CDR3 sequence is CASSIEAGPYEQYF. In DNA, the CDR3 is TGTGCCAGTAGTATCGAAGCGGGGCCCTACGAGCAGTACTTC.

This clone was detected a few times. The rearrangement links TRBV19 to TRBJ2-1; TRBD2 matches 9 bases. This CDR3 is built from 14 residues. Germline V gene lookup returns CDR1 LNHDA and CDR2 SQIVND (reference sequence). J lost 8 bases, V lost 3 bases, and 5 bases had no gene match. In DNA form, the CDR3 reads TGTGCCAGTAGTATGCTAGCGGGAAGCTATGAGCAGTTCTTC. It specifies CASSMLAGSYEQFF.

CDR3 nucleotides: TGTGCCAGCAGTTACGCACGAGGATTCTCCTACGAGCAGTACTTC. Residues: CASSYARGFSYEQYF. The V and J genes are TRBV6-5 and TRBJ2-7, with unresolved D. CDR1 and CDR2 (germline): MNHEY, SVGAGI. The germline V and J ends were trimmed by 2 bases and 0 bases, with 11 bases remaining between them. This CDR3 region has 15 residues.

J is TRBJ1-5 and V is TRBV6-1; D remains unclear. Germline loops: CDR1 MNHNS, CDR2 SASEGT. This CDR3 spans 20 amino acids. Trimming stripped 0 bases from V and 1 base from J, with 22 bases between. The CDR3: CASSEALILSGSLSNQPQHF. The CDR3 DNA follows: TGTGCCAGCAGTGAAGCGCTTATTCTCTCGGGGTCCCTCAGCAATCAGCCCCAGCATTTT.

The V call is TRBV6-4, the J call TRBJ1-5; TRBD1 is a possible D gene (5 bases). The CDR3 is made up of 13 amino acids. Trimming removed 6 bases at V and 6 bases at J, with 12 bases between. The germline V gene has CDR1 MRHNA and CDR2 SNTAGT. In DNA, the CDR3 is TGTGCCAGCAGATTTCAGGGATGTCAGCCCCAGCATTTT. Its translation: CASRFQGCQPQHF.

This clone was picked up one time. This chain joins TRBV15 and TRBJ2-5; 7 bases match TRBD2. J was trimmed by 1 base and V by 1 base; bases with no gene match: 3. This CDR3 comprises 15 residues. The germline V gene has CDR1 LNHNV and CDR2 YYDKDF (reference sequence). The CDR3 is CATSRGEGPQETQYF. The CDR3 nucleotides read TGTGCCACCAGCAGAGGGGAGGGCCCCCAAGAGACCCAGTACTTC.

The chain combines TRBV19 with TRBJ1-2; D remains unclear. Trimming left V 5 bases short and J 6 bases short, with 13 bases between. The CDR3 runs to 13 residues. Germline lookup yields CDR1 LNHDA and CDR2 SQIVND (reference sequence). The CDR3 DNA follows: TGTGCCAGTAGTTCCCGGGAAATGGATGGCTACACCTTC. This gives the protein CASSSREMDGYTF. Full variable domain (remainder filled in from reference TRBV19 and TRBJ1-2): DGGITQSPKYLFRKEGQNVTLSCEQNLNHDAMYWYRQDPGQGLRLIYYSQIVNDFQKGDIAEGYSVSREKKESFPLTVTSAQKNPTAFYLCASSSREMDGYTFGSGTRLTVV.

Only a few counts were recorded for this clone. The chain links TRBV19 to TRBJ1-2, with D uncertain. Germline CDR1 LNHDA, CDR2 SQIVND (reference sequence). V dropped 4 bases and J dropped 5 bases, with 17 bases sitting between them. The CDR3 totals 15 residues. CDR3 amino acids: CASSTTAGPSYGYTF. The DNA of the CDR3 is TGTGCCAGTAGTACGACTGCGGGCCCTTCGTATGGCTACACCTTC.

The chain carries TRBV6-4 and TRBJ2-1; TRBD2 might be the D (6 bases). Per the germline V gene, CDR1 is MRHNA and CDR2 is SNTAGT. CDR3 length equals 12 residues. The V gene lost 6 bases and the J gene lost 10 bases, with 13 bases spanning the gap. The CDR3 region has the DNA TGTGCCAGCAGACTCGGGAGCAGCGAGCAGTTCTTC. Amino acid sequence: CASRLGSSEQFF.

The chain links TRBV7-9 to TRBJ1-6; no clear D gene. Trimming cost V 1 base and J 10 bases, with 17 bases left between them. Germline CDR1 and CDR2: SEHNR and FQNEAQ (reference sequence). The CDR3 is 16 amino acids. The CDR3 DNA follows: TGTGCCAGCAGCTTAGGGCCTTGGACGGGGTTATCACCCCTCCACTTT. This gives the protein CASSLGPWTGLSPLHF.

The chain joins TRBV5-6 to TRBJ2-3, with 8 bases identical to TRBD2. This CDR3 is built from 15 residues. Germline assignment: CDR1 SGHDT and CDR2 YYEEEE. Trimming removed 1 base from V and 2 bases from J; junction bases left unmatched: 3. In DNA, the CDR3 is TGTGCCAGCAGCTTGTTTAGCGGGATCACAGATACGCAGTATTTT. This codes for CASSLFSGITDTQYF.

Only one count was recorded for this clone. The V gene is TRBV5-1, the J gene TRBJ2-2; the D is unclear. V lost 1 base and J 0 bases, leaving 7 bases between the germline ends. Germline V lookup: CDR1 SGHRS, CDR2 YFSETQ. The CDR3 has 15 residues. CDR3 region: CASSLLRSNTGELFF. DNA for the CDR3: TGCGCCAGCAGCTTGCTCAGGTCGAACACCGGGGAGCTGTTTTTT.

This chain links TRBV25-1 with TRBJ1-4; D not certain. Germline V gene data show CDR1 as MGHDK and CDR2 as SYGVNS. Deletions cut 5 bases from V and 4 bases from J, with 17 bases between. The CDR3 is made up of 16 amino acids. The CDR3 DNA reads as TGTGCCAGCAGTTCCTACGGACTGAGAAATAATGAAAAACTGTTTTTT. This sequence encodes CASSSYGLRNNEKLFF.

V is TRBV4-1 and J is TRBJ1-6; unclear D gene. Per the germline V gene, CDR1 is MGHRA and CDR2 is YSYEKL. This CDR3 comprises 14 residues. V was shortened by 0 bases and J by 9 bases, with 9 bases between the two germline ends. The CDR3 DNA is TGCGCCAGCAGCCAAGACGGTGAGGGTTCACCCCTCCACTTT. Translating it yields CASSQDGEGSPLHF.

CDR3 nucleotide sequence: TGTGCCAGCATTGGGCCCAGGGGGCCGAACACCGGGGAGCTGTTTTTT. This codes for CASIGPRGPNTGELFF. The rearrangement joins TRBV28 to TRBJ2-2; 8 bases agree with TRBD1. In germline, CDR1 is MDHEN, CDR2 SYDVKM. Trimming removed 7 bases from V and 0 bases from J; junction bases left unmatched: 7. The CDR3 runs to 16 residues.

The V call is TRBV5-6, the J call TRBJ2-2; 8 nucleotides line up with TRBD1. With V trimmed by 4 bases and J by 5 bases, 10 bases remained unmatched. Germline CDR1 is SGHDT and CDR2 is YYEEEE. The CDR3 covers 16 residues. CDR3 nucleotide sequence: TGTGCCAGCAGCATACCAGGGGGCTTGGTGACCGGGGAGCTGTTTTTT. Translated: CASSIPGGLVTGELFF. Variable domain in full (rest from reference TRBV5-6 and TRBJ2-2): DAGVTQSPTHLIKTRGQQVTLRCSPKSGHDTVSWYQQALGQGPQFIFQYYEEEERQRGNFPDRFSGHQFPNYSSELNVNALLLGDSALYLCASSIPGGLVTGELFFGEGSRLTVL.

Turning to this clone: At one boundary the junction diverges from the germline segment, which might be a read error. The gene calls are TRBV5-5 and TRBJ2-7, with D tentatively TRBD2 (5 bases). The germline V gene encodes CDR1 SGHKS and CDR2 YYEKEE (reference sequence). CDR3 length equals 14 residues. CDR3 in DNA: TGTGCCAGCAGCTTGGTATCGCAGGCTAGCACCGTTAACTTC. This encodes CASSLVSQASTVNF.

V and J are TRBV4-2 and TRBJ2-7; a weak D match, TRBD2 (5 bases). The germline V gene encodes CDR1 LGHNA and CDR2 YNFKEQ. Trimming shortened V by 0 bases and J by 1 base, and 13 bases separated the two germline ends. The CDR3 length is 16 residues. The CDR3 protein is CASSQEEGSGSYEQYF. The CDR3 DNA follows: TGTGCCAGCAGCCAAGAAGAAGGGTCGGGGTCCTACGAGCAGTACTTC.

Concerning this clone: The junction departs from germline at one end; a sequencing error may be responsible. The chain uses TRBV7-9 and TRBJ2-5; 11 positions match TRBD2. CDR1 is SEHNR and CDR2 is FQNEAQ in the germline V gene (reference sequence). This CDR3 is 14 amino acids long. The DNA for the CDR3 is TGTTCCAGCAGCTCACTAGCGGGAGAAGAGACCCAGTACTTC. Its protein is CSSSSLAGEETQYF.

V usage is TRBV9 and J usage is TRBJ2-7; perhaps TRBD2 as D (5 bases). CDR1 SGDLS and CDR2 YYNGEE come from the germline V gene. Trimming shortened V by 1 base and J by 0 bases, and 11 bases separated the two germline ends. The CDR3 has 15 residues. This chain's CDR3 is CASSVTVGSSYEQYF. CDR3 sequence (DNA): TGTGCCAGCAGCGTAACGGTGGGGAGCTCCTACGAGCAGTACTTC.

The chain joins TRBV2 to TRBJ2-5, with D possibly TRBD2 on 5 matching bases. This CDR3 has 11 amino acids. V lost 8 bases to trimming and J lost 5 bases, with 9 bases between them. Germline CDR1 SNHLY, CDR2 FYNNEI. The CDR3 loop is CASGGPETQYF. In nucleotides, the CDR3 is TGTGCCAGCGGCGGGCCTGAGACCCAGTACTTC.

The CDR3 nucleotides are TGTGCCAGCAGTTACGCCCTCGAGCAGTACTTC. This translates into CASSYALEQYF. This chain links TRBV28 with TRBJ2-5; D not certain. Matching the DNA end better, TRBJ2-7 makes the J call doubtful. CDR1 is MDHEN and CDR2 is SYDVKM in the germline V gene. This CDR3 contains 11 residues.

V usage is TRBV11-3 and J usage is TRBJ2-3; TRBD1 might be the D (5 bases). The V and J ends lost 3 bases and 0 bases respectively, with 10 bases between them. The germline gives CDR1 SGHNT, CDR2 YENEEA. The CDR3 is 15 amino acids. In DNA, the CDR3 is TGTGCCAGCAGCTTCGACAGTTCTAGCACAGATACGCAGTATTTT. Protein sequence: CASSFDSSSTDTQYF.

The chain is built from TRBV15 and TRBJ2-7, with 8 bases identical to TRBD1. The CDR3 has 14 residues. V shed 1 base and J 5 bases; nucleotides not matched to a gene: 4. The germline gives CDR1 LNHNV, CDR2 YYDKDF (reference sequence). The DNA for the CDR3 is TGTGCCACCAGCAGAGGGCAGGGGGCTCACGAGCAGTACTTC. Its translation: CATSRGQGAHEQYF.

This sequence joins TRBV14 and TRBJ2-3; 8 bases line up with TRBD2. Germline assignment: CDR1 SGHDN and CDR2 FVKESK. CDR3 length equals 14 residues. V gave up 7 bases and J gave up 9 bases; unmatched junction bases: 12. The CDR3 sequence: CASNLAGRGGTQYF. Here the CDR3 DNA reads TGTGCCAGCAATCTTGCCGGGCGCGGGGGGACGCAGTATTTT.

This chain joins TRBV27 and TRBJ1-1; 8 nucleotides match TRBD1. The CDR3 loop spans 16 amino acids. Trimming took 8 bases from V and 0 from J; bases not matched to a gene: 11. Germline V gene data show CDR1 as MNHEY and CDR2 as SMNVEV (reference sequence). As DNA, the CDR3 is TGTGCCAGCGGAGACAGGGGCTCCGATATGAACACTGAAGCTTTCTTT. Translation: CASGDRGSDMNTEAFF.